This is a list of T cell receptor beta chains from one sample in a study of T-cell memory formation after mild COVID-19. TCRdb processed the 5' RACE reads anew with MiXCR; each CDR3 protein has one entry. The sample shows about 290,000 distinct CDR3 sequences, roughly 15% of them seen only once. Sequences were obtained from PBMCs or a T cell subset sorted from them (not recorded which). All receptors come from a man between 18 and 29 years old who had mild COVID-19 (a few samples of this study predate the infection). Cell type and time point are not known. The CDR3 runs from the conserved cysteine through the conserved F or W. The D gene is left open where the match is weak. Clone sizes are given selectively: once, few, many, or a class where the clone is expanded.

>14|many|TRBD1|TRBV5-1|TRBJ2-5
TGCGCCAGCACTCCCGACAGGGACCAAGAGACCCAGTACTTC
CASTPDRDQETQYF
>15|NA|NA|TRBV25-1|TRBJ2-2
TGTGCCAGCAGTGAAAGGACAGTATTCACCGGGGAGCTGTTTTTT
CASSERTVFTGELFF
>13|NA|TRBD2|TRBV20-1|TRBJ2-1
TGCAGTGCCCGGACTAGCGGGGTGGGTGAGCAGTTCTTC
CSARTSGVGEQFF
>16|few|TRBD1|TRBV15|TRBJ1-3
TGTGCCACCAGCAGAGATCGGACAGGGGCAGGAAACACCATATATTTT
CATSRDRTGAGNTIYF
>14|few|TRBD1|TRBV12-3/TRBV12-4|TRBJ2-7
TGTGCCAGCAGTTTTACCCACAGGGGCGACGAGCAGTACTTC
CASSFTHRGDEQYF
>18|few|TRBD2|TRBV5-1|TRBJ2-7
TGCGCCAGCAGCTTGGTGGTTAGCGGGGGGCCTGTCCCCTACGAGCAGTACTTC
CASSLVVSGGPVPYEQYF
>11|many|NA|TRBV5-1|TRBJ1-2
TGCGCCAGCAGCGAAGACTATGGCTACACCTTC
CASSEDYGYTF
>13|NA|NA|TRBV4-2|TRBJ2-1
TGTGCCAGCAGCCAACCCCCGGAGCGAGAGCAGTTCTTC
CASSQPPEREQFF
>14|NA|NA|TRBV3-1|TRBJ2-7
TGTGCCAGCAGCCAAGAACAGGGCCTCTACGAGCAGTACTTC
CASSQEQGLYEQYF
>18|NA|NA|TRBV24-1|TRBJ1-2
TGTGCCACCAGTGATTTAAAGGCAGGGAACAACGGGATCTATGGCTACACCTTC
CATSDLKAGNNGIYGYTF
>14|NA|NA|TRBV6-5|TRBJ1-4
TGTGCCAGCACCGCGGACCGGTATAATGAAAAACTGTTTTTT
CASTADRYNEKLFF
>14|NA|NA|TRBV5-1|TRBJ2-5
TGCGCCAGCAGCTTGACACACCTTCGAGAGACCCAGTACTTC
CASSLTHLRETQYF
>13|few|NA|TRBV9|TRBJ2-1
TGTGCCAGCAGCCCATCCAGCAACAATGAGCAGTTCTTC
CASSPSSNNEQFF
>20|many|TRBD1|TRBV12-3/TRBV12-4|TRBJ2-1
TGTGCCAGCACCATCTCTCCGGGACAGGGAGATGGTTACGCATACAATGAGCAGTTCTTC
CASTISPGQGDGYAYNEQFF
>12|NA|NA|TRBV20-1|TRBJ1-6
TGCAGTGCTAGATCTGGGGCTTCACCCCTCCACTTT
CSARSGASPLHF
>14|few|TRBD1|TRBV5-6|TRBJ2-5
TGTGCCAGCAGCTTGAGGGGACAGGGAGAGACCCAGTACTTC
CASSLRGQGETQYF
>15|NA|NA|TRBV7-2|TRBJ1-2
TGTGCCAGCAGCTTAGGGTCGGTTCTTACCTATGGCTACACCTTC
CASSLGSVLTYGYTF
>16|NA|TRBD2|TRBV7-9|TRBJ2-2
TGTGCCAGCAGCCCCCTAGCGGGCTCGAACACCGGGGAGCTGTTTTTT
CASSPLAGSNTGELFF
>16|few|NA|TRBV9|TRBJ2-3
TGTGCCAGCAGCGCAACGGACAGACGGCGCACAGATACGCAGTATTTT
CASSATDRRRTDTQYF
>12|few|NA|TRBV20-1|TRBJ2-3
TGCAGTGCTACGCCGGGACATGATACGCAGTATTTT
CSATPGHDTQYF
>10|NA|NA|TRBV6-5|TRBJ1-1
TGTGCCAGCAGGGGGACAAAGACTTTCTTT
CASRGTKTFF
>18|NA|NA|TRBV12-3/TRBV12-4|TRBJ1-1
TGTGCCAGCAGTTTAGCGGGTTTTAGGGTGGGGTCGAACACTGAAGCTTTCTTT
CASSLAGFRVGSNTEAFF
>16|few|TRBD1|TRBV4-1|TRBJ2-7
TGCGCCAGCAGGCAAGATACCGGGACAGGGGTCTACGAGCAGTACTTC
CASRQDTGTGVYEQYF
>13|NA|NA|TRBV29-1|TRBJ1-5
TGCAGCGTTGGGGAAACAGGGCCCCAGCCCCAGCATTTT
CSVGETGPQPQHF
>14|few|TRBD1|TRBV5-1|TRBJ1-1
TGCGCCAGCAGCCTGACAGGGTCGAACACTGAAGCTTTCTTT
CASSLTGSNTEAFF
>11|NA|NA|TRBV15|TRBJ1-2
TGTGCCACCAGCAGAGATTCAAGCTACACCTTC
CATSRDSSYTF
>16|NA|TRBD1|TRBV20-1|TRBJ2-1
TGCAGTGCTAGAGATTTCGGGACAGGGGGTTACAATGAGCAGTTCTTC
CSARDFGTGGYNEQFF
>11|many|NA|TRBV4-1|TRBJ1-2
TGCGCCAGCAGCCATGTGGGGGGCTACACCTTC
CASSHVGGYTF
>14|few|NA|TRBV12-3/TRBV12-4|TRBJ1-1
TGTGCCAGCAGTTTAGATGAGTACACGGCTGAAGCTTTCTTT
CASSLDEYTAEAFF
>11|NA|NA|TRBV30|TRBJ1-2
TGTGCCCGGAGGCTTGACTATGGCTACACCTTC
CARRLDYGYTF
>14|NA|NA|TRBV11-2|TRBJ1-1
TGTGCCAGCAGCCCAGTGGGCAGGGGCACTGAAGCTTTCTTT
CASSPVGRGTEAFF
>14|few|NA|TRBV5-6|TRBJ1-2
TGTGCCAGCAGTGTTGACGCCGGGAACTATGGCTACACCTTC
CASSVDAGNYGYTF
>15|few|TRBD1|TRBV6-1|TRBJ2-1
TGTGCCAGCAGTGCTATAGGGACAGGGAGTAGTGAGCAGTTCTTC
CASSAIGTGSSEQFF
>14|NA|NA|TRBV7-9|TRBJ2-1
TGTGCCAGCAGCCTCTCGGCCCGGGGCGATGAGCAGTTCTTC
CASSLSARGDEQFF
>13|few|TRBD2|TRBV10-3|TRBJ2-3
TGTGCCATCAGTCTAGCGGGGATAGATACGCAGTATTTT
CAISLAGIDTQYF
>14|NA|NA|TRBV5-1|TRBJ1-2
TGCGCCAGCAGCTTGGGAAGGTCTAACTATGGCTACACCTTC
CASSLGRSNYGYTF
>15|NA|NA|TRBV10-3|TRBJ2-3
TGTGCCATCAGTGAGGGACAGCTCTACACAGATACGCAGTATTTT
CAISEGQLYTDTQYF
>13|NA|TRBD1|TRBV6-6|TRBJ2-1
TGTGCCAGCAGTTACTCGGGGGACAGGAGGGGGTTCTTC
CASSYSGDRRGFF
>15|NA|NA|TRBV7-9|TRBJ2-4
TGTGCCAGCAGCTTAAGAAGGGAAGGTTTCGACATTCAGTACTTC
CASSLRREGFDIQYF
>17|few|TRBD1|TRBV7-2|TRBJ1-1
TGTGCCAGCAGCTTAGCGTTAAGTAGGGACAGCCACACTGAAGCTTTCTTT
CASSLALSRDSHTEAFF
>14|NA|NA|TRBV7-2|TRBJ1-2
TGTGCCAGCAGCTTAGAGTCCGGGGTCCGTGGCTACACCTTC
CASSLESGVRGYTF
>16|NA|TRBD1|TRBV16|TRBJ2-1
TGTGCCAGCAGCCAATCCCCCCAGGGGGCAAGGAATGAGCAGTTCTTC
CASSQSPQGARNEQFF
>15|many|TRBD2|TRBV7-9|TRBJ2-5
TGTGCCAGCAGCCCCGGACTAGCGGCATTAGAGACCCAGTACTTC
CASSPGLAALETQYF
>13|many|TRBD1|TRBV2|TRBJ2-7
TGTGCCAGCAGTGGACAGGGAGAATACGAGCAGTACTTC
CASSGQGEYEQYF
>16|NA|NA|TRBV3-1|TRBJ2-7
TGTGCCAGCAGCCGCTACGAAATACGGGGGTCCTACGAGCAGTACTTC
CASSRYEIRGSYEQYF